The 9 T cell receptor beta chains presented below share a single source sample, sequenced in a study of T cells expressing NK-cell markers. TCRdb re-called the 5' RACE reads; every CDR3 protein appears as one record, without DNA. The sample data list around 470,000 distinct CDR3 sequences. Sequencing used blood T cells: a sorted CD56 or NKG2C T cell subset, CD4+ or CD8+ T cells, or bulk PBMC T cells (not recorded which). The receptors were sampled from a woman aged 45-65 years in good health.

This chain uses TRBV5-1 with TRBJ2-7; TCRdb designates TRBD1, a call that cannot be tested without DNA. Germline CDR1 reads SGHRS; CDR2 reads YFSETQ. The CDR3 covers 14 residues. The CDR3 reads CASSARGGNYEQYF.

This chain uses TRBV11-3 with TRBJ2-2; TCRdb calls TRBD2, which cannot be checked without DNA. The germline V gene encodes CDR1 SGHNT and CDR2 YENEEA. This CDR3 region has 14 residues. The CDR3: CASSYRGGTGELFF.

V is TRBV14 and J is TRBJ2-1. CDR1 is SGHDN, CDR2 FVKESK, per germline. The CDR3 is 15 amino acids. The CDR3 spells CASSRVGGYYNEQFF.

This sequence joins TRBV14 and TRBJ2-2; TCRdb designates TRBD2, a call that cannot be tested without DNA. CDR3 length equals 15 residues. Germline loops: CDR1 SGHDN, CDR2 FVKESK. Here the CDR3 reads CASSRARGGNEELFF.

CDR3: CASSQEGGTGVDTQYF. The chain combines TRBV4-2 with TRBJ2-3; lacking DNA, the TRBD1 call made by TCRdb goes unchecked. The CDR3 length is 16 residues. Germline V lookup: CDR1 LGHNA, CDR2 YNFKEQ.

V is TRBV6-2 or TRBV6-3 and J is TRBJ2-2; TCRdb calls TRBD2, which cannot be checked without DNA. CDR1 and CDR2 (germline): MNHEY, SVGEGT. This CDR3 has 17 amino acids. CDR3 amino acids: CASSYSLAGTNTGELFF.

V and J are TRBV28 and TRBJ1-2; there is no DNA to check the TCRdb D call of TRBD1. The germline gives CDR1 MDHEN, CDR2 SYDVKM. The CDR3 is made up of 14 amino acids. The CDR3 reads CASSPIPGFAGYTF.

This sequence joins TRBV20-1 and TRBJ1-1; the TRBD1 assignment by TCRdb is unverifiable without DNA. Per the germline V gene, CDR1 is DFQATT and CDR2 is SNEGSKA (reference sequence). This CDR3 spans 15 amino acids. The CDR3 protein is CSAAPLDGTNTEAFF.

This chain uses TRBV10-2 with TRBJ2-2; the TRBD1 assignment by TCRdb is unverifiable without DNA. Germline lookup yields CDR1 WSHSY and CDR2 SAAADI. This CDR3 is 14 amino acids long. The CDR3 sequence is CATPGTKNTGELFF.